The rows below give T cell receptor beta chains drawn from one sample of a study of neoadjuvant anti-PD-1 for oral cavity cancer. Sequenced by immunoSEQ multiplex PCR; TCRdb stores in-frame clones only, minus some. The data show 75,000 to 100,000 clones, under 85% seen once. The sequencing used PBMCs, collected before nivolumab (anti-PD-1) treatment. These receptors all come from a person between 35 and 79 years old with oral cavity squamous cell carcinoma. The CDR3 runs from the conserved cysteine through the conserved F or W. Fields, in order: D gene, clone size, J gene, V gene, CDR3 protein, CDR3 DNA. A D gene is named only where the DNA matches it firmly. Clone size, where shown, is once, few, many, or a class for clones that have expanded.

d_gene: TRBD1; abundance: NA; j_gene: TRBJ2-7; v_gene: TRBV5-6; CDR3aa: CASSWDRYEQYF; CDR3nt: TGTGCCAGCAGCTGGGACAGGTACGAGCAGTACTTC
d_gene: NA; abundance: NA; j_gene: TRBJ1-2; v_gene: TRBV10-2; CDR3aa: CASSESWDYGYTF; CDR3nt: TGCGCCAGCAGTGAGTCGTGGGACTATGGCTACACCTTC
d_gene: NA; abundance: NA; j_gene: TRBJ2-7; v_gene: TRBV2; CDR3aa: CASSGGLLVYEQYF; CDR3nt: TGTGCCAGCAGTGGGGGTCTTCTTGTCTACGAGCAGTACTTC
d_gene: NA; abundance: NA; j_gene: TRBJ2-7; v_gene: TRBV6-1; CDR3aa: CASSELYRVHEQYF; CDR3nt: TGTGCCAGCAGTGAACTCTACAGGGTGCACGAGCAGTACTTC
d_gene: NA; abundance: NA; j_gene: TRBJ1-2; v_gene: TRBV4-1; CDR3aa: CASSQEGMDPRDYGYTF; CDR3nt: TGCGCCAGCAGCCAAGAAGGTATGGACCCTCGGGACTATGGCTACACCTTC
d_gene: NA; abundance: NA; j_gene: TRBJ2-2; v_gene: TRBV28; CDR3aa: CASRRDLLTGELFF; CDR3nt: TGTGCCAGCCGCCGGGACCTCTTAACCGGGGAGCTGTTTTTT
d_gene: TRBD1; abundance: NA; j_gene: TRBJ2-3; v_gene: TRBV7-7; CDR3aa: CASSLGTANTDTQYF; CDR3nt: TGTGCTAGCAGCTTAGGGACAGCGAACACAGATACGCAGTATTTT
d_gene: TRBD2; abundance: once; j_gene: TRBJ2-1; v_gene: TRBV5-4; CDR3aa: CASTREGRLAGGITDEQFF; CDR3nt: TGTGCCAGCACCAGAGAGGGCCGACTAGCGGGAGGCATCACTGATGAGCAGTTCTTC
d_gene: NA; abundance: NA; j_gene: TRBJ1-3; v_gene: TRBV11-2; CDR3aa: CASSLDRSGNTIYF; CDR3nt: TGTGCCAGCAGCCTAGACCGCTCTGGAAACACCATATATTTT
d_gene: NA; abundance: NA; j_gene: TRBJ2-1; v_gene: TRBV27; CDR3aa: CASTPPGEQFF; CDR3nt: TGTGCCAGCACCCCCCCGGGTGAGCAGTTCTTC
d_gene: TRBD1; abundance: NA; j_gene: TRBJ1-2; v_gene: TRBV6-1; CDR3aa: CASSRAGTGVDGYTF; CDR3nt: TGTGCCAGCTCCCGCGCCGGGACAGGGGTGGATGGCTACACCTTC